This T cell receptor (beta chain) was captured in a study of CD8+ T cells in alopecia areata. The study's findings and limits: In scalp, tofacitinib significantly decreased clonality and expanded CD8+ clones among the top 100. Higher clonality was seen in lesional scalp than in normal scalp, especially in alopecia totalis/universalis.

The CDR3 has 13 amino acids. With 5 bases removed from V and 4 bases from J, the gap between germline ends came to 15 bases. CDR1 and CDR2 from the germline V gene are SQVTM and ANQGSEA. Noted treatment: oral pan-JAK inhibitor, 5-10 mg twice daily. Alopecia areata patients provided lesional scalp punch biopsies and peripheral blood. From PBMCs, CD4+ and CD8+ T cells were sorted. Comment on this clone: As yet, its antigen is unknown.

RNA, once extracted, was reverse transcribed into cDNA for use as the sequencing template. The data were produced by immunoSEQ multiplex PCR, yet TCRdb's version contains in-frame clones alone and is incomplete. Of about 200,000 clones in the sample, roughly 50% were seen once. The material was CD4+ T cells sorted from blood, obtained at week 24, from a patient treated with tofacitinib. The chain carries TRBV29-1 and TRBJ2-7; D possibly matches TRBD1 or TRBD2 (5 bases each). This sequence originates from a human donor with alopecia areata. The CDR3: CSVRVPGTYEQYF. CDR3 DNA sequence: TGCAGCGTTCGGGTTCCGGGGACGTACGAGCAGTACTTC.